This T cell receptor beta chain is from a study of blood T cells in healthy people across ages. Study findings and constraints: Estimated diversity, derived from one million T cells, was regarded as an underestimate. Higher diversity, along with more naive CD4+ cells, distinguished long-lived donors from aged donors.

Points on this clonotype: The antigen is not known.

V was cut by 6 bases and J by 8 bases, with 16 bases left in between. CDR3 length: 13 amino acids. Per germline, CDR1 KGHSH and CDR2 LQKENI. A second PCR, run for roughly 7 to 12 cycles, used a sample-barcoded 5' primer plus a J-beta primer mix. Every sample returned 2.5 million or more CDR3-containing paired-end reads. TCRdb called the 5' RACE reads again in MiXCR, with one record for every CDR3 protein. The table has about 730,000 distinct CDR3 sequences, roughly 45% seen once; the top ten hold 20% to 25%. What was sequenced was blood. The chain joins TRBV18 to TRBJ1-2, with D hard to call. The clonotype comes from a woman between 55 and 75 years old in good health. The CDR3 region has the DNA TGTGCCAGCTCCCAGCGGCGGGATATAGGCTACACCTTC. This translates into CASSQRRDIGYTF. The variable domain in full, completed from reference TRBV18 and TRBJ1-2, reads NAGVMQNPRHLVRRRGQEARLRCSPMKGHSHVYWYRQLPEEGLKFMVYLQKENIIDESGMPKERFSAEFPKEGPSILRIQQVVRGDSAAYFCASSQRRDIGYTFGSGTRLTVV.